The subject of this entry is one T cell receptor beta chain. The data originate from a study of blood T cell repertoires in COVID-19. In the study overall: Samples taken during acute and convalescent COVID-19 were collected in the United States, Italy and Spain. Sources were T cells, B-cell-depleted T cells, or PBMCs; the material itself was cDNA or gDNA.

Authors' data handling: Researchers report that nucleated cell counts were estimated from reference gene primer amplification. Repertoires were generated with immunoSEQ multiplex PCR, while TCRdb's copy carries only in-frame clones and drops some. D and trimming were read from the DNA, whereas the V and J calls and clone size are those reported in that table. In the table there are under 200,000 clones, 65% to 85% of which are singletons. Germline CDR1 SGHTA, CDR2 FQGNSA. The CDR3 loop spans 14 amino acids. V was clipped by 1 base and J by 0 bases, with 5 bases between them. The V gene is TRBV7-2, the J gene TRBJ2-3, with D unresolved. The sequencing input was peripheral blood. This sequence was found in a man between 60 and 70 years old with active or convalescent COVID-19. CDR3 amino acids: CASSLVRSTDTQYF. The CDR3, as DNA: TGTGCCAGCAGCTTAGTCCGGAGCACAGATACGCAGTATTTT.